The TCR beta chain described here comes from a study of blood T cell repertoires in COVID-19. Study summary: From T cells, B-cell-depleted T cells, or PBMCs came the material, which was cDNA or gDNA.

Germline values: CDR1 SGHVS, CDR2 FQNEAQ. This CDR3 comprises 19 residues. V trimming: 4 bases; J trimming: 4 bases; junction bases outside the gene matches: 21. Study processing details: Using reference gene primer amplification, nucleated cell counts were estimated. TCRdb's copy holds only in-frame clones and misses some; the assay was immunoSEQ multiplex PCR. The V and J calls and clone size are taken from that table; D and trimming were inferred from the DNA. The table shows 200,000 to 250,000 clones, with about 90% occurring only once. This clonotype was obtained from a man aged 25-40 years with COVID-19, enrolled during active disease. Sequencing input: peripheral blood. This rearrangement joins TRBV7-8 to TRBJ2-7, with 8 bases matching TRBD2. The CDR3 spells CASSSSGRGRNSDRYEQYF. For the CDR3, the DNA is TGTGCCAGCAGCTCCTCCGGGAGGGGCCGCAATTCCGACCGATACGAGCAGTACTTC.